A selection of T cell receptor beta chains follows, all from one sample in a study of blood T cell repertoires in COVID-19. Repertoires were generated with immunoSEQ multiplex PCR, while TCRdb's copy carries only in-frame clones and drops some. Of about 150,000 clones in the sample, roughly 84% were seen once. Sample: peripheral blood. These receptors all stem from a man between 60 and 75 years old with COVID-19, enrolled during active disease. Each CDR3 is given without its conserved first and last residue. Part of the rows lack a size; the others show once, few, many or a class for expanded clones.

>NA|TRBJ2-3|TRBV14
ASSQAEGLATPDTQY
>NA|TRBJ2-2|TRBV4-2
ASSQDRPPSGSVTGELF
>medium-sized|TRBJ1-5|TRBV12-3/TRBV12-4
ASSAGVKPQH
>NA|TRBJ1-1|TRBV4-3
ASSQEDHVGTSEAF
>NA|TRBJ1-1|TRBV18
ASSPGREAF
>NA|TRBJ2-3|TRBV5-1
ASRFAGGNTADTQY
>NA|TRBJ2-7|TRBV6-5
ASSYEREATYEQY
>NA|TRBJ1-3|TRBV7-2
ASSGAGINSGNTIY
>NA|TRBJ1-1|TRBV18
ASSPYGSDTEAF
>once|TRBJ2-7|TRBV28
ASSFRDRVIAYEQY
>NA|TRBJ2-7|TRBV19
ASSKPGQGVYEQY
>NA|TRBJ2-1|TRBV25-1
ASRIGEAGFSYNEQF
>NA|TRBJ2-2|TRBV14
ASSPQQGIVGELF
>NA|TRBJ2-5|TRBV18
ASSTGVRETQY
>NA|TRBJ2-1|TRBV29-1
SVDSFGLAGGREQF
>NA|TRBJ1-1|TRBV4-2
ASSYRDSRLNTEAF
>once|TRBJ2-3|TRBV11-3
ASSATFTDTQY
>NA|TRBJ1-5|TRBV19
ASKETGVNQPQH
>NA|TRBJ2-1|TRBV4-2
ASSPPGWANEQF
>NA|TRBJ2-7|TRBV6-1
ASSEYLKASGRDYEQY
>NA|TRBJ1-2|TRBV12-3/TRBV12-4
ASGNRQGVGYT
>NA|TRBJ2-5|TRBV9
ASSVEGFETQY
>few|TRBJ1-4|TRBV4-1
ASSQDTGGWEKLF
>NA|TRBJ2-7|TRBV11-3
ASSLGRGTYEQY
>NA|TRBJ1-4|TRBV6-6
ASSGPGQGNEKLF
>NA|TRBJ2-1|TRBV28
ASSNRDRVNNEQF
>once|TRBJ1-1|TRBV11-2
ASSLNLGGGTEAF
>NA|TRBJ1-1|TRBV30
AWSTGQGPLEAF
>NA|TRBJ2-1|TRBV4-3
ASSQDSLAGGGEQF
>NA|TRBJ2-2|TRBV5-4
ASSLRGGTTGELF
>NA|TRBJ2-3|TRBV3-1/TRBV3-2
ASSLGQGRDTQY
>NA|TRBJ2-7|TRBV29-1
SARRDWPENEQY
>NA|TRBJ2-2|TRBV5-5
ASSFGQGAGTGELF
>NA|TRBJ1-1|TRBV7-3
ASSAGMNTEAF
>NA|TRBJ2-3|TRBV12-3/TRBV12-4
ASSLRHTDTQY
>NA|TRBJ2-7|TRBV10-3
AISDPGPPYEQY
>NA|TRBJ1-1|TRBV4-1
ASSRFDRGDTEAF
>NA|TRBJ1-6|TRBV28
ASRAGGALH
>once|TRBJ1-1|TRBV6-2/TRBV6-3
ASSYSIFGMNTEAF
>NA|TRBJ2-2|TRBV7-9
ASRQGQGPSGELF
>NA|TRBJ2-5|TRBV9
ASSPQTSGGPRTQY
>NA|TRBJ2-7|TRBV14
ASSPLGPLGHEQY
>NA|TRBJ2-5|TRBV7-2
ASSLAGVGSTMETQY
>NA|TRBJ1-6|TRBV19
ASSEGGGVSSPLH
>few|TRBJ1-2|TRBV18
ASSTATGTGGGYT
>NA|TRBJ2-3|TRBV7-3
ASSSGLAGSTDTQY
>NA|TRBJ1-5|TRBV27
ASSSFRPIGNQPQH
>NA|TRBJ2-7|TRBV5-1
ASSWGSGRADYEQY